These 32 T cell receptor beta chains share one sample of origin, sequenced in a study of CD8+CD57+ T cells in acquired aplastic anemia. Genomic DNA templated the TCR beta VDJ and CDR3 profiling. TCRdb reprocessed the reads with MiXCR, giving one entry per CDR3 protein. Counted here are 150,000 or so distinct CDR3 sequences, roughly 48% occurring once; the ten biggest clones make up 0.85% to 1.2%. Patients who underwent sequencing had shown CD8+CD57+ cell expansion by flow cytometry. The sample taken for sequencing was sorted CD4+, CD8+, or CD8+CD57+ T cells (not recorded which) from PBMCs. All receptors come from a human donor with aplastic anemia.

The CDR3 region is CASSEAGEQFF. The CDR3 region has the DNA TGTGCCAGCAGTGAAGCGGGGGAGCAGTTCTTC. This rearrangement joins TRBV2 to TRBJ2-1; D is undetermined. This CDR3 contains 11 residues. Per germline, CDR1 SNHLY and CDR2 FYNNEI. Between the trimmed V and J ends, which lost 0 bases and 10 bases, there was a span of 4 bases. Supplemented by reference TRBV2 and TRBJ2-1, the full variable domain reads EPEVTQTPSHQVTQMGQEVILRCVPISNHLYFYWYRQILGQKVEFLVSFYNNEISEKSEIFDDQFSVERPDGSNFTLKIRSTKLEDSAMYFCASSEAGEQFFGPGTRLTVL.

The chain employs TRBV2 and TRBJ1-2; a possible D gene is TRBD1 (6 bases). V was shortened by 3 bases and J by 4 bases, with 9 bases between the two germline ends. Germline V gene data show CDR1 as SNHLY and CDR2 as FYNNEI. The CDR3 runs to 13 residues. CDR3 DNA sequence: TGTGCCAGCAGTGAGCGGGGGGCCTATGGCTACACCTTC. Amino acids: CASSERGAYGYTF.

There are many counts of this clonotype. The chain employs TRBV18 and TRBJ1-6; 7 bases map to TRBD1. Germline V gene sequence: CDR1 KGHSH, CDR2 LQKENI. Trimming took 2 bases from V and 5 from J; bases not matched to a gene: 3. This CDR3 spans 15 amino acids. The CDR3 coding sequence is TGTGCCAGCTCACCATGGGGGACAGATAATTCACCCCTCCACTTT. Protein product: CASSPWGTDNSPLHF. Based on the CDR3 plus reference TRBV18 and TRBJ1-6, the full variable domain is NAGVMQNPRHLVRRRGQEARLRCSPMKGHSHVYWYRQLPEEGLKFMVYLQKENIIDESGMPKERFSAEFPKEGPSILRIQQVVRGDSAAYFCASSPWGTDNSPLHFGNGTRLTVT.

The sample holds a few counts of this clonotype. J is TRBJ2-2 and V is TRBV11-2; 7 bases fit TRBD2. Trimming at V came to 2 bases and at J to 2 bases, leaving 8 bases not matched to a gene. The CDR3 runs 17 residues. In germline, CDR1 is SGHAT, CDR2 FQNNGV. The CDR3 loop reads CASSLSPSGENTGELFF. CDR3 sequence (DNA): TGTGCCAGCAGCTTAAGCCCCAGCGGGGAAAACACCGGGGAGCTGTTTTTT.

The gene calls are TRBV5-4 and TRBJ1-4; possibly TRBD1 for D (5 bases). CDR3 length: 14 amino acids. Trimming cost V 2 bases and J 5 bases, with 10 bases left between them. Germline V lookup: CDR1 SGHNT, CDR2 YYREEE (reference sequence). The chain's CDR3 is CASSLGVMNEKLFF. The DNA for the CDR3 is TGTGCCAGCAGCTTAGGGGTCATGAATGAAAAACTGTTTTTT. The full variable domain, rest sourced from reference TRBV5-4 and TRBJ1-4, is ETGVTQSPTHLIKTRGQQVTLRCSSQSGHNTVSWYQQALGQGPQFIFQYYREEENGRGNFPPRFSGLQFPNYSSELNVNALELDDSALYLCASSLGVMNEKLFFGSGTQLSVL.

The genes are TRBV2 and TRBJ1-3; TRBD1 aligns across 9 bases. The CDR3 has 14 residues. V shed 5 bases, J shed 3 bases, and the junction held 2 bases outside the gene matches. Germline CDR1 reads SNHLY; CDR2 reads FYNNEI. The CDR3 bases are TGTGCCAGCAGTCGACAGGGGGGTGGAAACACCATATATTTT. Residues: CASSRQGGGNTIYF.

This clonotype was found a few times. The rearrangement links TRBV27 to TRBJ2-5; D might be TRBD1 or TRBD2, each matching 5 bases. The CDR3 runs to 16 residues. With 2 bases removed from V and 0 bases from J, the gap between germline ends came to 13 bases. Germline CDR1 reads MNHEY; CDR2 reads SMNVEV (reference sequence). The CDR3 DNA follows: TGTGCCAGCAGTTTACTTGGGGGACCCGACCAAGAGACCCAGTACTTC. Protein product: CASSLLGGPDQETQYF.

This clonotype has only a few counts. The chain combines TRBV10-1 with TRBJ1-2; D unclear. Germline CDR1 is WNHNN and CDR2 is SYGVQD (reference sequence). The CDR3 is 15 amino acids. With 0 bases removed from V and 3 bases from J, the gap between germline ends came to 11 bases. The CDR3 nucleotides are TGCGCCAGCAGTGAGTCGAGAGCTCCATACTATGGCTACACCTTC. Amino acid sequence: CASSESRAPYYGYTF.

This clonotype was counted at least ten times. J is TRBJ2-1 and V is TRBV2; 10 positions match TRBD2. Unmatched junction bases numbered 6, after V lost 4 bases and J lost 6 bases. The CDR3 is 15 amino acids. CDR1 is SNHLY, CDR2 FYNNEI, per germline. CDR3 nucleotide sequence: TGTGCCAGCAGTGGTCAGCGGGGGGGCAGCAATGAGCAGTTCTTC. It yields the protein CASSGQRGGSNEQFF. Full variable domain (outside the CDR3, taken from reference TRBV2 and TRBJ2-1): EPEVTQTPSHQVTQMGQEVILRCVPISNHLYFYWYRQILGQKVEFLVSFYNNEISEKSEIFDDQFSVERPDGSNFTLKIRSTKLEDSAMYFCASSGQRGGSNEQFFGPGTRLTVL.

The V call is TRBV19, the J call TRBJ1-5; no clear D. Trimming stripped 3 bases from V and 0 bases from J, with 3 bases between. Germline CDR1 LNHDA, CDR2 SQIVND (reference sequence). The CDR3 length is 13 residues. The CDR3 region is CASSMGSNQPQHF. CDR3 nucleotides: TGTGCCAGTAGTATGGGTAGCAATCAGCCCCAGCATTTT.

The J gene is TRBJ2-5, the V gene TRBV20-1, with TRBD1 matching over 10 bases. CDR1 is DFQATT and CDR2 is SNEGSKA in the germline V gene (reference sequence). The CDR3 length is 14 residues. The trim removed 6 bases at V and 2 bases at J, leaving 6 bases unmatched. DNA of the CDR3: TGCAGTGCGCCTAGGACAGGGGGTCAAGAGACCCAGTACTTC. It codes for CSAPRTGGQETQYF.

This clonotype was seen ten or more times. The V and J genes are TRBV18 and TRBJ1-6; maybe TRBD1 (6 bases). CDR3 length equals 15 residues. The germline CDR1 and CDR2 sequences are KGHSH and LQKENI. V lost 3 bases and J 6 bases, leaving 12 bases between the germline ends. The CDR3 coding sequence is TGTGCCAGCTCACCCCTCGGACAGTCTAATTCACCCCTCCACTTT. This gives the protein CASSPLGQSNSPLHF.

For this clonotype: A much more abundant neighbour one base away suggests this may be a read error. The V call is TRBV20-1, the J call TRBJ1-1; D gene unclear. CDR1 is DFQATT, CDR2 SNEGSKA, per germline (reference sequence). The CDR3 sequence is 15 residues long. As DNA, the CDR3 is TGCAGTGCTATTTGGGTCGCGAAGTTTGACACTGGAGCTTTCTTT. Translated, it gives CSAIWVAKFDTGAFF.

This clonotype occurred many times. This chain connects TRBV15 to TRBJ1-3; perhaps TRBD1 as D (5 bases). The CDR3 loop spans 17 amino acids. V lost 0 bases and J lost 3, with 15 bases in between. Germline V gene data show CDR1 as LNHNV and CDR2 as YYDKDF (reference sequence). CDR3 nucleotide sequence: TGTGCCACCAGCAGAGATCGTTCGGACATCCGTGGAAACACCATATATTTT. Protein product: CATSRDRSDIRGNTIYF.

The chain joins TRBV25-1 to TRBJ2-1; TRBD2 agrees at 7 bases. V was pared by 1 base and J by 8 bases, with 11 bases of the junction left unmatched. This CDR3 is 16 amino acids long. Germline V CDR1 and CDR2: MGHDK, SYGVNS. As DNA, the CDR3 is TGTGCCAGCAGTGAATGGGGGGGGAGCTCATACGATGAGCAGTTCTTC. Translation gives CASSEWGGSSYDEQFF.

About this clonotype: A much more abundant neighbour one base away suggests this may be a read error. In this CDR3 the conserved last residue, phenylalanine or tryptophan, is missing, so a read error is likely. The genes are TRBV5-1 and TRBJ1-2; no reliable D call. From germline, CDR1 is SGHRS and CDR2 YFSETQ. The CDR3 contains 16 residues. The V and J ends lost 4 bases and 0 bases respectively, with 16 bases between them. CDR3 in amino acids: CASSPTPGIANYGYTL. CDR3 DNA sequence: TGCGCCAGCAGCCCCACCCCGGGGATAGCTAACTATGGCTACACCCTC.

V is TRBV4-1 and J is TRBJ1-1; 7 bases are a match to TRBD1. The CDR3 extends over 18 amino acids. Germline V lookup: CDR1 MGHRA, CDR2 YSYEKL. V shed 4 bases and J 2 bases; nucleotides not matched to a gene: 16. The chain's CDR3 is CASSPLILGTDSNTEAFF. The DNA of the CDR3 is TGCGCCAGCAGCCCCTTGATTTTGGGGACAGATTCTAACACTGAAGCTTTCTTT.

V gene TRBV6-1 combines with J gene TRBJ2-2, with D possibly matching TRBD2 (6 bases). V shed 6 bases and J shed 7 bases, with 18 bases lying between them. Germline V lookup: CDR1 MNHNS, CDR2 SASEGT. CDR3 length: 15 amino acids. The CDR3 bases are TGTGCCAGCAGGAGGGGACTCTCCCAAGTCGGGGAGCTGTTTTTT. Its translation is CASRRGLSQVGELFF.

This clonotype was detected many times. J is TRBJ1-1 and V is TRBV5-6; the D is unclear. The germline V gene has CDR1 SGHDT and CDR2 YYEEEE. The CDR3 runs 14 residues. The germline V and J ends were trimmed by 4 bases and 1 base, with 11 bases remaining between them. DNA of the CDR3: TGTGCCAGCAGCCTTATGACGGCGAACACTGAAGCTTTCTTT. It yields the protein CASSLMTANTEAFF.

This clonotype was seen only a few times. Here the CDR3 reads CATSGGSYNEQFF. The CDR3 nucleotides are TGTGCCACCAGTGGGGGTTCCTACAATGAGCAGTTCTTC. The chain couples TRBV24-1 to TRBJ2-1; D not resolved. The CDR3 extends over 13 amino acids. Trimming shortened V by 5 bases and J by 1 base, and 5 bases separated the two germline ends. The germline gives CDR1 KGHDR, CDR2 SFDVKD.

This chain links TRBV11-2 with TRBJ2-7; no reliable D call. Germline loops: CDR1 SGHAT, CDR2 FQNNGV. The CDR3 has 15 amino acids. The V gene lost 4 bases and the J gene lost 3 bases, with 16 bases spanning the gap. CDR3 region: CASSYELSTIYEQYF. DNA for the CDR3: TGTGCCAGCAGCTACGAGTTGAGCACGATCTACGAGCAGTACTTC.

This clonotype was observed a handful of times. The CDR3 DNA is TGCGCCAGCAGCTCAGGGGATCTCCTTAATGAAAAACTGTTTTTT. As protein: CASSSGDLLNEKLFF. The V and J genes are TRBV5-1 and TRBJ1-4, with a possible D match to TRBD1 (6 bases). Trimming cost V 3 bases and J 4 bases, with 13 bases left between them. This CDR3 is built from 15 residues. Germline assignment: CDR1 SGHRS and CDR2 YFSETQ.

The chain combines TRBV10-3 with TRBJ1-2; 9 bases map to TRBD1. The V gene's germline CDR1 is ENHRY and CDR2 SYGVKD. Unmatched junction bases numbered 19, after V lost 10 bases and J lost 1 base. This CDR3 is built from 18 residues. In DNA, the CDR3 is TGTGCCAACAGCCGCGGAGGGACAGGGAGGTGGGGTAACTATGGCTACACCTTC. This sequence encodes CANSRGGTGRWGNYGYTF.

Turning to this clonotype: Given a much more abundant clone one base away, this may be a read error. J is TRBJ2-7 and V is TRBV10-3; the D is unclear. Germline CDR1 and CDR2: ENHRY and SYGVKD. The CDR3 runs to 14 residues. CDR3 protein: CASSFSVPCYEQYF. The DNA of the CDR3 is TGTGCCAGCAGTTTCAGTGTTCCCTGCTACGAGCAGTACTTC.

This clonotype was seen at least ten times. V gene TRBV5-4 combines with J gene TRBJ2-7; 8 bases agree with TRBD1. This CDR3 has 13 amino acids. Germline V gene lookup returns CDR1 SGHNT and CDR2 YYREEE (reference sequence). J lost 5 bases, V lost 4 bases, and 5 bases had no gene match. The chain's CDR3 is CASSPQGGHEQYF. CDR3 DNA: TGTGCCAGCAGCCCACAGGGGGGCCACGAGCAGTACTTC.

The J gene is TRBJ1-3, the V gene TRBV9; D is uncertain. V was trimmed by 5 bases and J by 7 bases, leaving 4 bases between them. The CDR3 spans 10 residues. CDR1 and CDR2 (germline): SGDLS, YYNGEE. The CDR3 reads CASRDNTIYF. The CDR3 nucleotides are TGTGCCAGCAGGGATAACACCATATATTTT.

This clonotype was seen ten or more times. The CDR3 protein is CASSPRASYEQYF. Written as DNA, the CDR3 is TGTGCCAGCAGCCCGCGGGCTTCCTACGAGCAGTACTTC. The V call is TRBV7-9, the J call TRBJ2-7; tentatively, D is TRBD2 (5 bases). V was shortened by 5 bases and J by 1 base, with 9 bases between the two germline ends. There are 13 residues in the CDR3. CDR1 SEHNR and CDR2 FQNEAQ come from the germline V gene (reference sequence).

CDR3 region: CASSQASGVYEQYF. The CDR3 region has the DNA TGCGCCAGCAGCCAAGCCAGCGGGGTCTACGAGCAGTACTTC. The J gene is TRBJ2-7, the V gene TRBV4-3, with 7 nucleotides matching TRBD2. The CDR3 is 14 amino acids. From germline, CDR1 is LGHNA and CDR2 YSLEER. Germline trimming cut 1 base from V and 3 bases from J; bases unmatched to any gene: 3.

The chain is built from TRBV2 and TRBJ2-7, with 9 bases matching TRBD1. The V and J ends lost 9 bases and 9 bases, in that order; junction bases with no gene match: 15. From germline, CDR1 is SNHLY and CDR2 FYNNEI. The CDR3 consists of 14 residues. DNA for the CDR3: TGTGCCAGTAGTAAACCGGGACAGGGCTCCGTGCAGTACTTC. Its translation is CASSKPGQGSVQYF.

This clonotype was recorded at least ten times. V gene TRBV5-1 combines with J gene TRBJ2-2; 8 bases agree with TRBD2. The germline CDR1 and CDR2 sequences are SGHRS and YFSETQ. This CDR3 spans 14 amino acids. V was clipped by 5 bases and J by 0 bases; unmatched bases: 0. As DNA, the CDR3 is TGCGCCAGCAGTAGCGGGACGAACACCGGGGAGCTGTTTTTT. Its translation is CASSSGTNTGELFF.

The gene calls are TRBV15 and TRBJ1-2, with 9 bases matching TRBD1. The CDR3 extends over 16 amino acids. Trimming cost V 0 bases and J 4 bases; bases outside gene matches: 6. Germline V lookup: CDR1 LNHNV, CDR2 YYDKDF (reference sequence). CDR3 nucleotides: TGTGCCACCAGCAGAGATCGCCCGGGACAGGGCTATGGCTACACCTTC. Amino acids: CATSRDRPGQGYGYTF.

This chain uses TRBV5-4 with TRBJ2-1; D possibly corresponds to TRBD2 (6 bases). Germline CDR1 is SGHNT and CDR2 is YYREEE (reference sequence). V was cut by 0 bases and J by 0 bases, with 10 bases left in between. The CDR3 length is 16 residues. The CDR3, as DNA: TGTGCCAGCAGCTTGGTGGGAGGTCTCTCCTACAATGAGCAGTTCTTC. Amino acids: CASSLVGGLSYNEQFF. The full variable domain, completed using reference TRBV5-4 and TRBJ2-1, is ETGVTQSPTHLIKTRGQQVTLRCSSQSGHNTVSWYQQALGQGPQFIFQYYREEENGRGNFPPRFSGLQFPNYSSELNVNALELDDSALYLCASSLVGGLSYNEQFFGPGTRLTVL.